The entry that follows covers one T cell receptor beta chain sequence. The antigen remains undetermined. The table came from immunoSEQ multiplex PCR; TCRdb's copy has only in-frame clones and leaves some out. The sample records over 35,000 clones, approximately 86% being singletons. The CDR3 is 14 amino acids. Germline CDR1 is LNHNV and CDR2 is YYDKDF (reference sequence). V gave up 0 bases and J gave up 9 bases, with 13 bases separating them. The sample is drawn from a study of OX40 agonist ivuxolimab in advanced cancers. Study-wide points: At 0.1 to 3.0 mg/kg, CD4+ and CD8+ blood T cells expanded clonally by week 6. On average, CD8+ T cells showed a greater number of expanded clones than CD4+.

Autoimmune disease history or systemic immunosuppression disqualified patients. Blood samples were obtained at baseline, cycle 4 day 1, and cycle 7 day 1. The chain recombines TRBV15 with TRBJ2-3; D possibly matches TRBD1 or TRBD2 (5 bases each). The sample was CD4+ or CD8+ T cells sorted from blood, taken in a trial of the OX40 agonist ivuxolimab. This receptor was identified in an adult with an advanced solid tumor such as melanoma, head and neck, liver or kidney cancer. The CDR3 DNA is TGTGCCACCAGCAGAGAACTGGGACCTGTCACGCAGTATTTT. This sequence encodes CATSRELGPVTQYF. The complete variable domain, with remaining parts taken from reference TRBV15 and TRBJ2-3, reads DAMVIQNPRYQVTQFGKPVTLSCSQTLNHNVMYWYQQKSSQAPKLLFHYYDKDFNNEADTPDNFQSRRPNTSFCFLDIRSPGLGDTAMYLCATSRELGPVTQYFGPGTRLTVL.